The 3 T cell receptor beta chains given below trace back to one sample, sequenced in a study of cytomegalovirus exposure and HLA in healthy donors. Vbeta (60) and Jbeta (13) primers were used in the PCR. Sequencing was performed with immunoSEQ multiplex PCR; in TCRdb, only in-frame clones are kept and a portion is missing. This sample yields about 150,000 clones, of which roughly 83% are seen a single time; 1.2% belongs to the top ten. The sequenced material came from PBMCs. These receptor sequences come from a boy aged 2-9 years in good health and CMV-seronegative.

The rearrangement uses TRBV18 and TRBJ2-3; unclear D gene. Trimming took 6 bases from V and 1 from J, leaving 11 bases between them. Germline CDR1 KGHSH, CDR2 LQKENI. This CDR3 region has 14 residues. CDR3 in amino acids: CASSTSTGTDTQYF. The CDR3 bases are TGTGCCAGCTCGACAAGTACGGGCACAGATACGCAGTATTTT.

The CDR3 bases are TGCGCCAGCAGCCAGCGACAGGGGACGGAGTACTTC. It yields the protein CASSQRQGTEYF. The chain employs TRBV4-3 and TRBJ2-7; 8 bases are a match to TRBD1. The CDR3 loop spans 12 amino acids. The germline V gene has CDR1 LGHNA and CDR2 YSLEER. Trimming removed 3 bases from V and 11 bases from J; junction bases left unmatched: 6.

This clone was recorded once. In DNA form, the CDR3 reads TGTGCCAGCTCGTACAGGGGGCGCCGGAACACTGAAGCTTTCTTT. Translation gives CASSYRGRRNTEAFF. The genes are TRBV18 and TRBJ1-1; 9 bases map to TRBD1. Germline-derived CDR1 and CDR2 are KGHSH and LQKENI. The CDR3 has 15 amino acids. The V segment lost 6 bases and the J segment 1 base; nucleotides outside the gene matches: 6.